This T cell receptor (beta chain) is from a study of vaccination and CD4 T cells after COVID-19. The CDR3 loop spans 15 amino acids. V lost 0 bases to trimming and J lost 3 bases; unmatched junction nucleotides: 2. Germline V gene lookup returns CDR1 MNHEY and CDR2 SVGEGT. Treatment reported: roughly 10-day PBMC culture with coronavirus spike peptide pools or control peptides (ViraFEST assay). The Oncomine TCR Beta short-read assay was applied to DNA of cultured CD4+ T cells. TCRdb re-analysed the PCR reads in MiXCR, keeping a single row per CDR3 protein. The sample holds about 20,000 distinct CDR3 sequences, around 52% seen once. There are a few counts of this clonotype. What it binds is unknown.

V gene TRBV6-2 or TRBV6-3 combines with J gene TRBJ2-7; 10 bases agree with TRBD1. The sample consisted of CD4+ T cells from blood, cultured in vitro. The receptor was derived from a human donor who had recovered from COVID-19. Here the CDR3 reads CASSYSRDRGYEQYF. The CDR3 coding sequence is TGTGCCAGCAGTTACTCGCGGGACAGGGGCTACGAGCAGTACTTC.